Following are 9 T cell receptor beta chains from one sample sequenced in a study of T cells expressing NK-cell markers. TCRdb reprocessed the 5' RACE reads and stores each CDR3 protein as one record, lacking DNA. The repertoire shows some 600,000 distinct CDR3 sequences; the top ten hold around 3.3%. Sequencing was done on a sample of blood T cells: a sorted CD56 or NKG2C T cell subset, CD4+ or CD8+ T cells, or bulk PBMC T cells (not recorded which). The source of these receptors is a man aged 18 to 29 in good health.

V gene TRBV12-3 or TRBV12-4 combines with J gene TRBJ2-6; the D call of TRBD1 rests on TCRdb alone, since no DNA is present to check it. The CDR3 runs 17 residues. The CDR3 sequence is CASSLATGSSGANVLTF.

The CDR3 loop is CASSFVSGIEKLFF. The rearrangement uses TRBV12-3 or TRBV12-4 and TRBJ1-4; TCRdb's D call, TRBD1, is unchecked because there is no DNA. This CDR3 has 14 residues.

The rearrangement uses TRBV29-1 and TRBJ2-5; the TCRdb D gene call, TRBD1, has no DNA to confirm it. The CDR3 has 16 amino acids. The germline gives CDR1 SQVTM, CDR2 ANQGSEA. This chain's CDR3 is CSVVWVRARFEETQYF.

This chain uses TRBV4-2 with TRBJ1-5. CDR3 length equals 15 residues. CDR1 LGHNA and CDR2 YNFKEQ come from the germline V gene. Here the CDR3 reads CASSQSRYSNQPQHF.

The chain is built from TRBV10-1 and TRBJ2-1; absent DNA, TCRdb's TRBD1 call cannot be checked. Germline CDR1 is WNHNN and CDR2 is SYGVQD (reference sequence). The CDR3 loop spans 13 amino acids. The CDR3 loop reads CASSEGRGNEQFF.

The V gene is TRBV5-1, the J gene TRBJ2-1. The CDR3 consists of 13 residues. From germline, CDR1 is SGHRS and CDR2 YFSETQ. The CDR3 spells CASSFSPYNEQFF.

The genes are TRBV20-1 and TRBJ2-1; TCRdb names TRBD2, which stays unverified in the absence of DNA. This CDR3 is built from 18 residues. Per the germline V gene, CDR1 is DFQATT and CDR2 is SNEGSKA (reference sequence). This CDR3 is CSATRGLAGQHGDNEQFF.

The chain is built from TRBV5-5 and TRBJ2-4; TCRdb lists TRBD2, though no DNA is available to test this call. The CDR3 covers 14 residues. Germline values: CDR1 SGHKS, CDR2 YYEKEE (reference sequence). The CDR3 region is CASSLILASDIQYF.

The chain carries TRBV12-3 or TRBV12-4 and TRBJ2-5; no DNA is available, so the TRBD2 call from TCRdb remains unchecked. The CDR3 runs to 14 residues. This chain's CDR3 is CASRTEGHQETQYF.